Sequencing of this T cell receptor beta chain was carried out in a study of control samples from healthy donors and cancer patients. Assay used: immunoSEQ multiplex PCR; TCRdb lists only in-frame clones, some missing. This repertoire includes about 210,000 clones. The CDR3 has 13 amino acids. Germline CDR1 and CDR2: LGHDT and YNNKEL (reference sequence). V shed 5 bases, J shed 9 bases, and the junction held 6 bases outside the gene matches. Sequenced: blood. This chain connects TRBV3-1 (or the pseudogene TRBV3-2) to TRBJ1-5; 8 nucleotides agree with TRBD1. The TCR was taken from a woman aged 25 to 39 in good health. Here the CDR3 DNA reads TGTGCCAGCAGCAAGGGACAGGTCGCGCCCCAGCATTTT. Translating gives CASSKGQVAPQHF.